This section outlines one T cell receptor beta chain sequence together with its context. Per the original data handling: How many nucleated cells were present was estimated from reference gene primer amplification. TCRdb keeps only in-frame clones here, not all; method: immunoSEQ multiplex PCR. From that table come the V and J calls and clone size; the DNA was used to work out D and trimming. The sample records 150,000 to 200,000 clones, 86% being singletons. This entry comes from a study of blood T cell repertoires in COVID-19. Overall study context: Acute-phase and convalescent COVID-19 samples originated in the United States, Italy and Spain. PBMCs, B-cell-depleted T cells, or T cells were the source of the cDNA or gDNA that made up the material.

The recovered donors of Cohort 3 showed two negative PCRs, clearance, or symptom resolution. This CDR3 contains 13 residues. The germline gives CDR1 KGHDR, CDR2 SFDVKD. J lost 12 bases, V lost 2 bases, and 6 bases had no gene match. The receptor was derived from a woman aged 25 to 39 who had recovered from COVID-19. The genes are TRBV24-1 and TRBJ2-1; 7 bases fit TRBD1. The material sequenced was PBMCs or T cells enriched from blood (not recorded which). The CDR3 nucleotides are TGTGCCACCAGTGATTCCGACAGGGTGGTGCAGTTCTTC. Protein sequence: CATSDSDRVVQFF.